One and the same sample provided the 8 T cell receptor beta chains below, sequenced in a study of cytomegalovirus exposure and HLA in healthy donors. Clones were read by immunoSEQ multiplex PCR, and TCRdb kept only the in-frame ones, dropping some. The repertoire holds approximately 160,000 clones, with about 86% as singletons. The sequenced sample consisted of PBMCs. The receptors originated from a woman in her late teens or twenties in good health and CMV-seronegative.

This clone came up once. The chain recombines TRBV5-1 with TRBJ2-3, with D possibly TRBD1 on 6 matching bases. The CDR3 loop spans 14 amino acids. Per the germline V gene, CDR1 is SGHRS and CDR2 is YFSETQ. V shed 4 bases and J shed 2 bases, with 11 bases lying between them. The CDR3 DNA is TGCGCCAGCAGCCCACGGACAGTCACAGATACGCAGTATTTT. Translation: CASSPRTVTDTQYF.

CDR3 nucleotides: TGTGCCAGCCAACAGGGAGCTAACACTGAAGCTTTCTTT. It codes for CASQQGANTEAFF. The V call is TRBV18, the J call TRBJ1-1, with D tentatively TRBD1 (6 bases). The CDR3 is 13 residues long. The germline V gene encodes CDR1 KGHSH and CDR2 LQKENI. Between the trimmed V and J ends, which lost 8 bases and 2 bases, there was a span of 12 bases.

A word on this clone: At one end the junction does not follow the germline gene, possibly because of a read error. The chain recombines TRBV29-1 with TRBJ1-2; 10 bases align to TRBD1. CDR3 length: 12 amino acids. Germline V gene data show CDR1 as SQVTM and CDR2 as ANQGSEA. In DNA, the CDR3 is TGCAGCGTTGAAGAATGGACAGGGGGAGCGATTTTC. It specifies CSVEEWTGGAIF.

The CDR3 sequence: CASSYGQGHQPQHF. The CDR3, as DNA: TGTGCCAGCAGTTACGGACAGGGACATCAGCCCCAGCATTTT. The chain has TRBV6-5 and TRBJ1-5; 8 bases are shared with TRBD1. This CDR3 spans 14 amino acids. With V trimmed by 2 bases and J by 5 bases, 2 bases remained unmatched. Per the germline V gene, CDR1 is MNHEY and CDR2 is SVGAGI.

This sequence joins TRBV5-1 and TRBJ1-5, with 7 bases identical to TRBD1. The CDR3 consists of 14 residues. From germline, CDR1 is SGHRS and CDR2 YFSETQ. Trimming cost V 4 bases and J 4 bases; bases outside gene matches: 5. DNA of the CDR3: TGCGCCAGCAGCCTGGGACAGATTAATCAGCCCCAGCATTTT. Translated: CASSLGQINQPQHF.

V gene TRBV21-1 combines with J gene TRBJ1-2; the D call TRBD1 from the table was never checked on the DNA. TRBV21-1 is a documented pseudogene. There are 13 residues in the CDR3. The CDR3 spells CASLRLGRYGYTF. The CDR3, as DNA: TGTGCCAGCCTAAGGTTGGGCCGCTATGGCTACACCTTC.

The rearrangement joins TRBV27 to TRBJ2-7, with a tentative D call TRBD2 (5 bases). Looked up from germline, CDR1 is MNHEY and CDR2 is SMNVEV (reference sequence). CDR3 length equals 17 residues. V was cut by 5 bases and J by 4 bases, with 24 bases left in between. The CDR3 sequence: CASSLRIGSPNVYEQYF. Here the CDR3 DNA reads TGTGCCAGCAGTCTGCGAATAGGGAGCCCAAACGTTTACGAGCAGTACTTC.

The chain employs TRBV18 and TRBJ2-3; D unresolved. Germline CDR1 and CDR2: KGHSH and LQKENI. The CDR3 has 15 amino acids. Trimming pared 2 bases from V and 1 base from J, leaving 10 bases between. The CDR3 reads CASSPGYLGTDTQYF. CDR3 DNA: TGTGCCAGCTCACCAGGCTACCTAGGCACAGATACGCAGTATTTT.